This T cell receptor beta chain was documented in a study of blood T cell repertoires in COVID-19. Overall study context: PBMCs, B-cell-depleted T cells, or T cells provided the cDNA or gDNA that made up the material.

CDR3 length equals 15 residues. Germline trimming cut 6 bases from V and 1 base from J; bases unmatched to any gene: 4. CDR1 is MGHRA, CDR2 YSYEKL, per germline. In the original workflow: Nucleated cell counts were estimated from reference gene primer amplification. Here immunoSEQ multiplex PCR was the method, and the copy in TCRdb shows in-frame clones only, minus some. The DNA was the basis for D and trimming; V, J and clone size are from that table. The sample holds about 150,000 clones, 82% seen once. This rearrangement joins TRBV4-1 to TRBJ2-5, with TRBD1 matching over 11 bases. The sequenced sample consisted of peripheral blood. This TCR derives from a woman older than 75 with active or convalescent COVID-19. CDR3 in amino acids: CASSKGQGGQETQYF. CDR3 DNA sequence: TGCGCCAGCAGTAAGGGACAGGGGGGCCAAGAGACCCAGTACTTC.